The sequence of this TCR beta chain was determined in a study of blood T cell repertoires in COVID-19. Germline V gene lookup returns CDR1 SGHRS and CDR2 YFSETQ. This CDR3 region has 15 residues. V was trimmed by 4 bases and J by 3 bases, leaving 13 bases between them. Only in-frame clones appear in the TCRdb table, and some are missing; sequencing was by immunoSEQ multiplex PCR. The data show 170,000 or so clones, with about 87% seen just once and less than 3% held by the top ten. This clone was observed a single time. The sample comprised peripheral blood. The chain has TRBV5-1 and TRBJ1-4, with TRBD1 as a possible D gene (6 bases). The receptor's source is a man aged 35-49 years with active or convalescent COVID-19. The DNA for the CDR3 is TGCGCCAGCAGCATAACAGGGTTGGCTAATGAAAAACTGTTTTTT. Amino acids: CASSITGLANEKLFF.